Shown below are 10 T cell receptor beta chains from a single sample sequenced in a study of T cell repertoires in cytomegalovirus infection. The antigens for these receptors are not known. A single record per CDR3 protein comes from TCRdb applying MiXCR to the reads. The data show around 100,000 distinct CDR3 sequences, roughly 30% seen once. Sample: CD8+ T cells from cultured PBMCs, taken from culture after CMV antigen stimulation. Source of these receptors: a human donor in good health (CMV status not recorded). Some clones in this sample may be carry-over from other donors' samples.

The V gene is TRBV4-3, the J gene TRBJ1-6; maybe TRBD1 (5 bases). The CDR3 has 18 amino acids. V lost 2 bases and J 7 bases, leaving 21 bases between the germline ends. Germline assignment: CDR1 LGHNA and CDR2 YSLEER. The chain's CDR3 is CASSQYTGTSFGNSPLHF. The CDR3 DNA reads as TGCGCCAGCAGCCAATATACCGGGACTTCATTTGGGAATTCACCCCTCCACTTT.

As regards this clonotype: Possible read error: a much larger clone is one base away. V and J are TRBV28 and TRBJ1-2; 10 nucleotides line up with TRBD1. This CDR3 comprises 16 residues. With 5 bases clipped from V and 5 bases from J, the junction kept 11 bases outside the gene matches. Germline-derived CDR1 and CDR2 are MDHEN and SYDVKM. The CDR3 loop reads CASSPDSGTGEYGYTF. As DNA, the CDR3 is TGTGCCAGCAGTCCTGATTCCGGGACAGGGGAGTATGGCTACACCTTC.

The chain has TRBV4-1 and TRBJ2-2; the D is unclear. Germline V gene lookup returns CDR1 MGHRA and CDR2 YSYEKL. V gave up 0 bases and J gave up 3 bases, with 8 bases separating them. This CDR3 has 15 residues. The CDR3 reads CASSQENTYTGELFF. For the CDR3, the DNA is TGCGCCAGCAGCCAAGAAAACACATACACCGGGGAGCTGTTTTTT.

The chain carries TRBV2 and TRBJ2-1; no firm D call. The CDR3 covers 12 residues. V dropped 4 bases and J dropped 6 bases, with 7 bases sitting between them. Germline CDR1 is SNHLY and CDR2 is FYNNEI. The chain's CDR3 is CASSGAVNEQFF. For the CDR3, the DNA is TGTGCCAGCAGTGGCGCCGTCAATGAGCAGTTCTTC. Filled out from reference TRBV2 and TRBJ2-1, the complete variable domain reads EPEVTQTPSHQVTQMGQEVILRCVPISNHLYFYWYRQILGQKVEFLVSFYNNEISEKSEIFDDQFSVERPDGSNFTLKIRSTKLEDSAMYFCASSGAVNEQFFGPGTRLTVL.

The rearrangement joins TRBV7-3 to TRBJ2-1, with 10 bases fitting TRBD1. With 4 bases clipped from V and 5 bases from J, the junction kept 5 bases outside the gene matches. CDR1 and CDR2 from the germline V gene are SGHTA and FQGTGA. The length of the CDR3 is 15 residues. Here the CDR3 reads CASSSGTGEDNEQFF. CDR3 coding DNA: TGTGCCAGCAGCTCCGGGACAGGGGAGGACAATGAGCAGTTCTTC.

Only a few counts were recorded for this clonotype. The chain has TRBV27 and TRBJ2-5; TRBD2 matches at 12 bases. Germline V CDR1 and CDR2: MNHEY, SMNVEV (reference sequence). J was trimmed by 5 bases and V by 2 bases; bases with no gene match: 6. The CDR3 spans 16 residues. The CDR3 DNA sequence: TGTGCCAGCAGTTTAGATCCTAGCGGGGGGGTGGAGACCCAGTACTTC. This sequence encodes CASSLDPSGGVETQYF.

This clonotype was observed a handful of times. The genes are TRBV15 and TRBJ2-5; the D gene is possibly TRBD2 (5 bases). The length of the CDR3 is 15 residues. With 0 bases removed from V and 3 bases from J, the gap between germline ends came to 11 bases. Germline CDR1 and CDR2: LNHNV and YYDKDF (reference sequence). CDR3 sequence reads: CATSRDGGPEETQYF. The CDR3 coding sequence is TGTGCCACCAGCAGAGATGGAGGCCCCGAAGAGACCCAGTACTTC. The entire variable domain, with the rest obtained from reference TRBV15 and TRBJ2-5, is as follows: DAMVIQNPRYQVTQFGKPVTLSCSQTLNHNVMYWYQQKSSQAPKLLFHYYDKDFNNEADTPDNFQSRRPNTSFCFLDIRSPGLGDTAMYLCATSRDGGPEETQYFGPGTRLLVL.

The rearrangement joins TRBV7-9 to TRBJ2-5; no reliable D call. The V and J ends lost 0 bases and 0 bases respectively, with 11 bases between them. Germline CDR1 reads SEHNR; CDR2 reads FQNEAQ (reference sequence). CDR3 size: 16 residues. CDR3 nucleotides: TGTGCCAGCAGCTTAGCGCAGGCTTTATACCAAGAGACCCAGTACTTC. Translation gives CASSLAQALYQETQYF. The full variable domain, completed using reference TRBV7-9 and TRBJ2-5, is DTGVSQNPRHKITKRGQNVTFRCDPISEHNRLYWYRQTLGQGPEFLTYFQNEAQLEKSRLLSDRFSAERPKGSFSTLEIQRTEQGDSAMYLCASSLAQALYQETQYFGPGTRLLVL.

This clonotype came up once. The chain couples TRBV5-6 to TRBJ2-1; TRBD1 matches at 9 bases. V lost 3 bases, J lost 7 bases, and 11 bases stayed unmatched. The CDR3 sequence is 16 residues long. Germline V gene lookup returns CDR1 SGHDT and CDR2 YYEEEE. This CDR3 is CASSSMTGTGQNEQFF. CDR3 DNA: TGTGCCAGCAGCTCGATGACCGGGACAGGGCAGAATGAGCAGTTCTTC.

The V call is TRBV7-6, the J call TRBJ1-4; D not resolved. The CDR3 is 14 amino acids. Germline CDR1 reads SGHVS; CDR2 reads FNYEAQ. With 3 bases removed from V and 7 bases from J, the gap between germline ends came to 12 bases. The CDR3 here is CASSLSQVAEKLFF. CDR3 nucleotide sequence: TGTGCCAGCAGCTTGTCGCAGGTGGCTGAAAAACTGTTTTTT.